Described below is a single T cell receptor beta chain sequence and its context. This sample stems from a study of blood T cell repertoires in COVID-19. Study information: COVID-19 samples, acute and convalescent, were from the United States, Italy and Spain. Sources were T cells, B-cell-depleted T cells, or PBMCs; the material itself was cDNA or gDNA.

CDR1 and CDR2 (germline): SGHRS, YFSETQ. The CDR3 contains 13 residues. The ends were cut back, 3 bases at V and 6 bases at J, with 12 bases in the middle. Generated by immunoSEQ multiplex PCR, the TCRdb table keeps only in-frame clones and is missing some. This sample has roughly 250,000 clones, with approximately 79% found just once. The rearrangement uses TRBV5-1 and TRBJ1-1; D gene unclear. The sequence was collected from a woman aged 40 to 50 with active or convalescent COVID-19. Specimen: peripheral blood. This chain's CDR3 is CASSWRGSAEAFF. The CDR3 DNA follows: TGCGCCAGCAGCTGGCGGGGAAGCGCTGAAGCTTTCTTT.